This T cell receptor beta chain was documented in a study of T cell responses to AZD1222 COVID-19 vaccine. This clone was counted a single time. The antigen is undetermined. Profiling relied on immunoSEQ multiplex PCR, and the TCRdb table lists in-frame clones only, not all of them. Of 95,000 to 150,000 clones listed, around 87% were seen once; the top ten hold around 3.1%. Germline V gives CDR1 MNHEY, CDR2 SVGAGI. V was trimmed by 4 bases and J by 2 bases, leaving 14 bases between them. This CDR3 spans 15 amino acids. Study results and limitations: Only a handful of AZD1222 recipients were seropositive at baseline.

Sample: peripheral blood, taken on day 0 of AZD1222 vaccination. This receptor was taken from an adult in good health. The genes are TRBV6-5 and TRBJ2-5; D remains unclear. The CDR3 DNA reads TGTGCCAGCAGTTCCATTAAATGGGTACAAGAGACCCAGTACTTC. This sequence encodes CASSSIKWVQETQYF.